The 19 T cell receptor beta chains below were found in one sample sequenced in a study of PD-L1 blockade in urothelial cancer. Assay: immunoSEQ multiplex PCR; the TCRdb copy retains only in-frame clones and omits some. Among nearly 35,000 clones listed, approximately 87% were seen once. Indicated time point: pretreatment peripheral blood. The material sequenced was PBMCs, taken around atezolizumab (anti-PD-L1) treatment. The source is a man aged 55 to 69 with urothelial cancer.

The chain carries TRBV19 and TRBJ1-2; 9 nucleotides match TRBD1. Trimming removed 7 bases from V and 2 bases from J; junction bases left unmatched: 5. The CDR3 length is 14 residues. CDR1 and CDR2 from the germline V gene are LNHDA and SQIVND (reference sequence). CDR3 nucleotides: TGTGCCAGTAACGACAGGGGGTGGAACTATGGCTACACCTTC. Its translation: CASNDRGWNYGYTF.

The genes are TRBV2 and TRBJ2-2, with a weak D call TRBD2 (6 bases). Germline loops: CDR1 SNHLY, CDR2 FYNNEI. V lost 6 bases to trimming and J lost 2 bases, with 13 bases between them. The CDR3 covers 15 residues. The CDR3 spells CASRSSATNTGELFF. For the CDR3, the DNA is TGTGCCAGCAGGTCTAGCGCTACTAACACCGGGGAGCTGTTTTTT. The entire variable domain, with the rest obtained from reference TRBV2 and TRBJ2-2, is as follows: EPEVTQTPSHQVTQMGQEVILRCVPISNHLYFYWYRQILGQKVEFLVSFYNNEISEKSEIFDDQFSVERPDGSNFTLKIRSTKLEDSAMYFCASRSSATNTGELFFGEGSRLTVL.

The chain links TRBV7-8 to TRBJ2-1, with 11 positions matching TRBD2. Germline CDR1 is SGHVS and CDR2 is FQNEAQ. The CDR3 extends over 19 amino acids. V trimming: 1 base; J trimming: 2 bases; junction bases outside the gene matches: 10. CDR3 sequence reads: CASSLEKRLAGTTYNEQFF. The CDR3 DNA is TGTGCCAGCAGCTTAGAAAAGAGACTAGCGGGAACGACCTACAATGAGCAGTTCTTC.

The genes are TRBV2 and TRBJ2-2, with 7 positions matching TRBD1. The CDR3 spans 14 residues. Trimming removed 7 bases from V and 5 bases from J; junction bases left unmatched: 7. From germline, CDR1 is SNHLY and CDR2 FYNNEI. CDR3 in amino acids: CASTLTGRTGELFF. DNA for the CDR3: TGTGCCAGCACCTTGACAGGGCGAACCGGGGAGCTGTTTTTT.

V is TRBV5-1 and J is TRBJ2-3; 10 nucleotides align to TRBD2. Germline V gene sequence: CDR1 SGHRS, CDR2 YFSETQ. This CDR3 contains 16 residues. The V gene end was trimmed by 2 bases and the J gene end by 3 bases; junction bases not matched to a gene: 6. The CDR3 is CASSLLAGGTTDTQYF. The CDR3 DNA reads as TGCGCCAGCAGCTTATTAGCGGGAGGCACTACAGATACGCAGTATTTT.

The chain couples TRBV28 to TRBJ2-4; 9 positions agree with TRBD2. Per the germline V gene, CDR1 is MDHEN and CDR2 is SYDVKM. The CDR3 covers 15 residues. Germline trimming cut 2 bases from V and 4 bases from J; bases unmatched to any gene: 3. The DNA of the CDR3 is TGTGCCAGCAGTTTAACGGGACTAGCTAAAAACATTCAGTACTTC. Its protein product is CASSLTGLAKNIQYF.

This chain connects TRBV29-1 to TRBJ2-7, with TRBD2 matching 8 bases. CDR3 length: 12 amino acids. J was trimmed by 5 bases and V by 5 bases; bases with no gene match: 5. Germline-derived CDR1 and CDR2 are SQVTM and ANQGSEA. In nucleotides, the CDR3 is TGCAGCGTTAACAGCGGGAGCCACGAGCAGTACTTC. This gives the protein CSVNSGSHEQYF.

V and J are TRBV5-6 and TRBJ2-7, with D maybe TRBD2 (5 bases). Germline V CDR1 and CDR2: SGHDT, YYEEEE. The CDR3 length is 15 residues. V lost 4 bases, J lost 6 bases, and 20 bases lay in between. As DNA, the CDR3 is TGTGCCAGCAGCGCCCGACGGGGAAGTCCCCCCGAGCAGTACTTC. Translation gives CASSARRGSPPEQYF.

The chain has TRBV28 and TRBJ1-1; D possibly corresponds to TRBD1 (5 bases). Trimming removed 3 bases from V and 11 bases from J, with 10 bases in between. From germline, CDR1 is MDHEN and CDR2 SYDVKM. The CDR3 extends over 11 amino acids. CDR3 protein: CASSFQGQAFF. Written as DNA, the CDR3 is TGTGCCAGCAGTTTCCAGGGTCAGGCTTTCTTT.

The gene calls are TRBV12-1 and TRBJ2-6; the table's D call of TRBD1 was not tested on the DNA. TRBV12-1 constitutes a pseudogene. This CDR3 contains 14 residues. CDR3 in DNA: TGTGCCAGCCGCTTCAGCTCTGGGGCCAACGTCCTGACTTTC. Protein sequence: CASRFSSGANVLTF.

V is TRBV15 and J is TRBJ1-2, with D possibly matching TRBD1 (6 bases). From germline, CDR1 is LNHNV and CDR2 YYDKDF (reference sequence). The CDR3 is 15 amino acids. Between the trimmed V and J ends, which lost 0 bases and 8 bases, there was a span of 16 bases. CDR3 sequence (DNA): TGTGCCACCAGCAGAGAGGCACAGGGTCTGGAAGGCTACACCTTC. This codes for CATSREAQGLEGYTF. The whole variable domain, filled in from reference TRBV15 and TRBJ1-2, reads DAMVIQNPRYQVTQFGKPVTLSCSQTLNHNVMYWYQQKSSQAPKLLFHYYDKDFNNEADTPDNFQSRRPNTSFCFLDIRSPGLGDTAMYLCATSREAQGLEGYTFGSGTRLTVV.

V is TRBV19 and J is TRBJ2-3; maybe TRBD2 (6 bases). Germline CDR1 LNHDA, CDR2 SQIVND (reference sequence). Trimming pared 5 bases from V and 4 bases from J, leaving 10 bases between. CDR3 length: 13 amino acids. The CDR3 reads CASSPSGSDTQYF. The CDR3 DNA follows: TGTGCCAGTAGTCCCAGCGGGTCAGATACGCAGTATTTT.

This CDR3 is CASSLGGTGTGELFF. CDR3 nucleotides: TGCGCCAGCAGCTTGGGCGGCACGGGCACCGGGGAGCTGTTTTTT. The chain uses TRBV5-1 and TRBJ2-2; D unresolved. V lost 0 bases and J 4 bases, leaving 10 bases between the germline ends. Germline CDR1 SGHRS, CDR2 YFSETQ. The CDR3 covers 15 residues.

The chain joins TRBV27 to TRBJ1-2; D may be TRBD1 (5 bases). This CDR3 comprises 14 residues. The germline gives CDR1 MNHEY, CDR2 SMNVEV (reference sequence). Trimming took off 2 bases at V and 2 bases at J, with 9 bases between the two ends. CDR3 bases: TGTGCCAGCAGTTTAAAGGGGCCGAACTATGGCTACACCTTC. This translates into CASSLKGPNYGYTF.

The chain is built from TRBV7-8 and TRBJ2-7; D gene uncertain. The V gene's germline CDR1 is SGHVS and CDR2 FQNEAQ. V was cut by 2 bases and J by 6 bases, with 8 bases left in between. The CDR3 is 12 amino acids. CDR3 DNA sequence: TGTGCCAGCAGCTTATATGAGCGCGAGCAGTACTTC. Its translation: CASSLYEREQYF. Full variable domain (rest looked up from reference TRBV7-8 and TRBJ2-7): GAGVSQSPRYKVAKRGQDVALRCDPISGHVSLFWYQQALGQGPEFLTYFQNEAQLDKSGLPSDRFFAERPEGSVSTLKIQRTQQEDSAVYLCASSLYEREQYFGPGTRLTVT.

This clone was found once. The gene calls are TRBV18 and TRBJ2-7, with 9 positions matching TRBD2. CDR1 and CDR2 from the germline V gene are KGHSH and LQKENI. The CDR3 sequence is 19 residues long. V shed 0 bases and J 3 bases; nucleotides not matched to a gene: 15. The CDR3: CASSPPSGRSLFPHYEQYF. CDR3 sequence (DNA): TGTGCCAGCTCACCACCGAGCGGGAGGTCATTATTCCCGCACTACGAGCAGTACTTC.

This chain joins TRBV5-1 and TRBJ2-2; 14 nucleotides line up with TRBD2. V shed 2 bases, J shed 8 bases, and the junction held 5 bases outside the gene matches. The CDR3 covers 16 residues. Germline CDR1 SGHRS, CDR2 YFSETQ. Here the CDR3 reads CASSLQGTSGSGELFF. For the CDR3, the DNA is TGCGCCAGCAGCTTACAGGGGACTAGCGGGAGTGGGGAGCTGTTTTTT.

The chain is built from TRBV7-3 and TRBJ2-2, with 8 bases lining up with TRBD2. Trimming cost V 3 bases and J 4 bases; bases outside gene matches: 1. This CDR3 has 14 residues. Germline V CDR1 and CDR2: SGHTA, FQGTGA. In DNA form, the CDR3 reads TGTGCCAGCAGCTTTGCGGGGGGCACCGGGGAGCTGTTTTTT. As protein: CASSFAGGTGELFF.

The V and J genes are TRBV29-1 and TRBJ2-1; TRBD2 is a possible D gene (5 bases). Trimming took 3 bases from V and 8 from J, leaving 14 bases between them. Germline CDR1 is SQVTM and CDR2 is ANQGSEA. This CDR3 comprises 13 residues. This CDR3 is CSVEGAKSDEQFF. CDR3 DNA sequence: TGCAGCGTTGAGGGAGCAAAGTCAGATGAGCAGTTCTTC.